The present T cell receptor beta chain was sequenced within a study of monozygotic twins with inflammatory bowel disease. The study, taken as a whole, reports: For IBD patients, clonotypes shared with others were fewer than for healthy twins, especially with disease activity. It was not supported that a single strong signal or clonotype was associated with IBD.

Remarks on this clonotype: Its target is not known.

In germline, CDR1 is MNHEY, CDR2 SMNVEV (reference sequence). The CDR3 consists of 17 residues. Total RNA input per TCR library was about 3,400 ng. Researchers put TCRalpha and TCRbeta cDNA through two nested PCRs lasting about 17 and 10 cycles. TCRdb reanalyzed the 5' RACE reads and collapses them to one entry per CDR3 protein, without DNA. This repertoire includes 440,000 or so distinct CDR3 sequences. The specimen sequenced was blood. This TCR derives from a human donor with ulcerative colitis or Crohn's disease, or a healthy co-twin of an affected twin (not recorded which). The chain carries TRBV27 and TRBJ2-2; absent DNA, TCRdb's TRBD2 call cannot be checked. CDR3 region: CASSFIGLAEPTGELFF.